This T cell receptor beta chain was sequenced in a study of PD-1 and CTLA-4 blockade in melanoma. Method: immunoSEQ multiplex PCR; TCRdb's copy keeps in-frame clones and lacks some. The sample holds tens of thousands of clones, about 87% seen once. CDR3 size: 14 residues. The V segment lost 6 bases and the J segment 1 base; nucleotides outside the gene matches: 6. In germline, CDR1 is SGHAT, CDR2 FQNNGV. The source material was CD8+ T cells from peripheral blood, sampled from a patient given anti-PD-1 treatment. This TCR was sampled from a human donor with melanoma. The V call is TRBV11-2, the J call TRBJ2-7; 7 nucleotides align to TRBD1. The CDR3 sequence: CASRWTGSSYEQYF. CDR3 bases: TGTGCCAGCAGGTGGACAGGTTCATCCTACGAGCAGTACTTC. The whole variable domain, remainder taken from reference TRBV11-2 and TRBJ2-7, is EAGVAQSPRYKIIEKRQSVAFWCNPISGHATLYWYQQILGQGPKLLIQFQNNGVVDDSQLPKDRFSAERLKGVDSTLKIQPAKLEDSAVYLCASRWTGSSYEQYFGPGTRLTVT.